This entry features one TCR beta chain sequence. Its cognate antigen is unknown. With the read ending 3 residues before the CDR3 end, the germline J gene is used to fill in that end. The CDR3 has 13 residues. V was pared by 6 bases and J by 4 bases, with 13 bases between. Germline V lookup: CDR1 LNHDA, CDR2 SQIVND (reference sequence). CVID meant reduced serum IgG, IgA and/or IgM plus specific antibody deficiency. Aged roughly 8 to 65 years, CVID subjects averaged around 40 years old. This entry comes from a study of T cell clonality in common variable immunodeficiency. Findings of the study overall: Fewer deletions and N-nucleotide insertions were reportedly seen in common variable immunodeficiency TCR beta sequences.

Generated by immunoSEQ multiplex PCR, the TCRdb table keeps only in-frame clones and is missing some. This sample carries roughly 34,000 clones, none of them present only once. The sample was peripheral blood mononuclear cells. This chain connects TRBV19 to TRBJ2-7; D perhaps matches TRBD2 (5 bases). This receptor was obtained from a human donor with common variable immunodeficiency. This CDR3 is CASSLAGGYEQYF. The part of the CDR3 DNA that was read is TGTGCCAGTAGCCTAGCCGGTGGGTACGAG.